The source of this TCR beta chain is a study of cytomegalovirus exposure and HLA in healthy donors. Whole-study results and caveats: Several V segments, TRBV6-2 and TRBV6-3 among them, could not be told apart and were dropped. Most TCR sequences proved rare, with some public TCRs found in many donors. Later on, a genetic analysis was performed. It linked a missense variant in DCLRE1C with V- and J-gene trimming of TCR beta. Analyzed later, most CMV-associated TCR beta chains appeared HLA-restricted.

V dropped 0 bases and J dropped 6; count of bases not matched to a gene: 5. The CDR3 is made up of 14 amino acids. Germline-derived CDR1 and CDR2 are SQVTM and ANQGSEA. PCR used 60 Vbeta primers and 13 Jbeta primers. Method: immunoSEQ multiplex PCR; TCRdb's copy keeps in-frame clones and lacks some. The sample contains about 150,000 clones, over 60% of which appear only once. Remarks on this clone: No antigen is known for it.

This rearrangement joins TRBV29-1 to TRBJ2-7, with 10 bases fitting TRBD1. The TCR comes from a man in his forties in good health and CMV-seropositive. What was sequenced was PBMCs. CDR3 residues: CSVEESGQGFEQYF. The CDR3 nucleotides read TGCAGCGTTGAAGAATCGGGACAGGGGTTCGAGCAGTACTTC.